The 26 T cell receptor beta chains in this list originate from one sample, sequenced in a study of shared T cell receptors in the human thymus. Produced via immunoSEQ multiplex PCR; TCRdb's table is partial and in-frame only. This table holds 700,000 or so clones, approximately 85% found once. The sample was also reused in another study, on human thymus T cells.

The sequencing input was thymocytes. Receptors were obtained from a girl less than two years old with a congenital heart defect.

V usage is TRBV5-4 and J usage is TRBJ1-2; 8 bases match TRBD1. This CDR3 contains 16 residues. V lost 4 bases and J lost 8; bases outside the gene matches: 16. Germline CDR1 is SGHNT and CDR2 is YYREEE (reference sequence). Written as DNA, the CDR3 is TGTGCCAGCAGCAAAGTACCGGGGCAGGGGGCGCGCGGCTACACCTTC. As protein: CASSKVPGQGARGYTF.

The CDR3 protein is CASSGGTSFYYEQYF. The CDR3 region has the DNA TGTGCCAGCAGTGGAGGGACTAGCTTTTACTACGAGCAGTACTTC. V gene TRBV6-5 combines with J gene TRBJ2-7; 9 nucleotides align to TRBD2. In germline, CDR1 is MNHEY, CDR2 SVGAGI. Trimming cost V 5 bases and J 3 bases; bases outside gene matches: 8. The CDR3 runs 15 residues.

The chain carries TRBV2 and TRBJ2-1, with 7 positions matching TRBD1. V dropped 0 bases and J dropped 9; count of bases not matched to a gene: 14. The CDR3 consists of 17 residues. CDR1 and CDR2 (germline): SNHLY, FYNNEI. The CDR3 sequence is CASSEAIPGTDAVEQFF. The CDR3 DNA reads TGTGCCAGCAGTGAAGCGATCCCCGGGACAGATGCGGTTGAGCAGTTCTTC.

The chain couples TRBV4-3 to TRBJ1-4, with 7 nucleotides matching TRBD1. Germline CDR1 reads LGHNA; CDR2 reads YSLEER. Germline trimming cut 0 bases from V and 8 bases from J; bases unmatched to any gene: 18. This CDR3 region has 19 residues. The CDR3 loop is CASSQEGGGGTTGGEKLFF. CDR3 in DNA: TGCGCCAGCAGCCAAGAAGGGGGCGGGGGGACGACCGGTGGGGAAAAACTGTTTTTT.

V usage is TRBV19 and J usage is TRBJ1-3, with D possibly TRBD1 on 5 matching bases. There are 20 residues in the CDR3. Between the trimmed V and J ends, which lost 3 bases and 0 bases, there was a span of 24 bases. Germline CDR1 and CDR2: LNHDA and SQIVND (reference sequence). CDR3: CASSIETGTQSHLSGNTIYF. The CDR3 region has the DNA TGTGCCAGTAGTATTGAGACCGGGACTCAAAGTCACCTCTCTGGAAACACCATATATTTT.

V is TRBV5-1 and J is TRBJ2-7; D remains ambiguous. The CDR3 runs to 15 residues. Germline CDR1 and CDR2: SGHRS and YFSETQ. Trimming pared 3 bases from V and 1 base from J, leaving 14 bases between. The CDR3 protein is CASSSNTLGSYEQYF. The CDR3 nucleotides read TGCGCCAGCAGCTCTAACACCCTCGGGTCCTACGAGCAGTACTTC.

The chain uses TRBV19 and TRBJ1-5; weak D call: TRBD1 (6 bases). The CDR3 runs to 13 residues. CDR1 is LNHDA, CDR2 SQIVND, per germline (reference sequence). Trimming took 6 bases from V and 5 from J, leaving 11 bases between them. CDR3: CASSTGLDQPQHF. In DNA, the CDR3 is TGTGCCAGTAGCACAGGGTTGGATCAGCCCCAGCATTTT.

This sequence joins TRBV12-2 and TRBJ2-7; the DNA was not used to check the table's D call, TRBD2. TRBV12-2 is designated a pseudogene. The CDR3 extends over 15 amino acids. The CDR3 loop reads CASSGSSIGTYEQYF. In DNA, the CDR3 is TGTGCAAGTTCCGGGTCGTCCATCGGGACCTACGAGCAGTACTTC.

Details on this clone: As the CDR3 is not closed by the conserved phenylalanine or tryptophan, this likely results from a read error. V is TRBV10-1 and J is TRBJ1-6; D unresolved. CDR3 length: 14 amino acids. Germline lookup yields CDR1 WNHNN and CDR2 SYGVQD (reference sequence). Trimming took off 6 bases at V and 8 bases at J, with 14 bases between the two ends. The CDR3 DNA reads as TGCGCCAGCAGGCTCACAAGGAGCGATTCACCCCTCCACCTT. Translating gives CASRLTRSDSPLHL.

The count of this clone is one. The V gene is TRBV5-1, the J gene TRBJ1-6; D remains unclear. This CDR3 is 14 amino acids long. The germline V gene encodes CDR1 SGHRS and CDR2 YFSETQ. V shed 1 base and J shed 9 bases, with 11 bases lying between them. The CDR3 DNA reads TGCGCCAGCAGCTTGCCTATCGAAAGTTCACCCCTCCACTTT. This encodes CASSLPIESSPLHF.

This CDR3 reads CASSPIGGRRGSSYNEQFF. The CDR3 DNA sequence: TGTGCCAGCAGCCCGATCGGAGGGCGCCGTGGAAGCTCCTACAATGAGCAGTTCTTC. This chain uses TRBV7-2 with TRBJ2-1; the D gene is possibly TRBD2 (6 bases). Trimming stripped 5 bases from V and 0 bases from J, with 23 bases between. This CDR3 contains 19 residues. In germline, CDR1 is SGHTA, CDR2 FQGNSA.

CDR3 region: CASSLPGTILYTF. CDR3 DNA: TGCGCCAGCAGCTTGCCCGGGACAATCCTCTACACCTTC. This chain links TRBV5-1 with TRBJ1-2, with a possible D match to TRBD1 (6 bases). Germline lookup yields CDR1 SGHRS and CDR2 YFSETQ. The CDR3 has 13 amino acids. Deletions cut 1 base from V and 10 bases from J, with 14 bases between.

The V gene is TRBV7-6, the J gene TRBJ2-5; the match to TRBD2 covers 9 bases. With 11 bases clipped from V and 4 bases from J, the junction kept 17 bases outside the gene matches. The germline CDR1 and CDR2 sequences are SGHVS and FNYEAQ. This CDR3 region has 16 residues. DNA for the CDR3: TGTGCCTCGTCGGGGCGGGGGGGCTTGAACCGAGAGACCCAGTACTTC. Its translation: CASSGRGGLNRETQYF.

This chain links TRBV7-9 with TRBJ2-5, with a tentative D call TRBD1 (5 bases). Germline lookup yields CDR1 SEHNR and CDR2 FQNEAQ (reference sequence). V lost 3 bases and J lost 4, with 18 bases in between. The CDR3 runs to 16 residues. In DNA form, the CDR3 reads TGTGCCAGCAGCTTCGTACCAGGCAGGGCAGTAGAGACCCAGTACTTC. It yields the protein CASSFVPGRAVETQYF.

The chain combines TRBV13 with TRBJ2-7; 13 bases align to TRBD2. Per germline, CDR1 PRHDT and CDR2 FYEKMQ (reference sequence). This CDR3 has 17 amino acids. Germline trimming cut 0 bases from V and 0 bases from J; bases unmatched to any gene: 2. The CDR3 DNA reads TGTGCCAGCAGCTTAGGACTAGCGGGGGGGAACTCCTACGAGCAGTACTTC. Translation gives CASSLGLAGGNSYEQYF.

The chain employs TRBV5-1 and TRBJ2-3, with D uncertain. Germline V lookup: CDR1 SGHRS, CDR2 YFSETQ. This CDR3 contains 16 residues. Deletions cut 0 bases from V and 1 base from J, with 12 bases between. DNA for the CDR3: TGCGCCAGCAGCTTGGAGGCGGTTGCCGGCACAGATACGCAGTATTTT. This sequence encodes CASSLEAVAGTDTQYF. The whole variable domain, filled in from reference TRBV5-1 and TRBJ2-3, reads KAGVTQTPRYLIKTRGQQVTLSCSPISGHRSVSWYQQTPGQGLQFLFEYFSETQRNKGNFPGRFSGRQFSNSRSEMNVSTLELGDSALYLCASSLEAVAGTDTQYFGPGTRLTVL.

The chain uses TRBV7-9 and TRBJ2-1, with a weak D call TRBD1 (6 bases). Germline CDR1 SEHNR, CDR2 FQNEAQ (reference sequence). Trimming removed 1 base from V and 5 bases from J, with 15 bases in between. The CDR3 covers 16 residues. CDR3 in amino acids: CASSLVSRGQDNEQFF. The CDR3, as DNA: TGTGCCAGCAGCTTAGTAAGCAGGGGTCAGGACAATGAGCAGTTCTTC. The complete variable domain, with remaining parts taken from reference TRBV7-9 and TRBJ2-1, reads DTGVSQNPRHKITKRGQNVTFRCDPISEHNRLYWYRQTLGQGPEFLTYFQNEAQLEKSRLLSDRFSAERPKGSFSTLEIQRTEQGDSAMYLCASSLVSRGQDNEQFFGPGTRLTVL.

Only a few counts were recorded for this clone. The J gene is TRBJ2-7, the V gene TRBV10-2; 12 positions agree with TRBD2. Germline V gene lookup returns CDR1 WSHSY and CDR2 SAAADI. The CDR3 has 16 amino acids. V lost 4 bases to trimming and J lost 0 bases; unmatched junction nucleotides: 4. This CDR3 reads CASSGTSGAYSYEQYF. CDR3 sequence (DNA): TGCGCCAGCAGTGGGACTAGCGGGGCCTACTCCTACGAGCAGTACTTC.

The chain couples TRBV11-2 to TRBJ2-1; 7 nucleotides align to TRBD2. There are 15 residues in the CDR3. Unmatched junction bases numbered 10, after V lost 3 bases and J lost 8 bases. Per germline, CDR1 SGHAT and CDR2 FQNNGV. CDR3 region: CASSFALAIIYEQFF. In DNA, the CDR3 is TGTGCCAGCAGCTTTGCACTAGCGATCATCTATGAGCAGTTCTTC.

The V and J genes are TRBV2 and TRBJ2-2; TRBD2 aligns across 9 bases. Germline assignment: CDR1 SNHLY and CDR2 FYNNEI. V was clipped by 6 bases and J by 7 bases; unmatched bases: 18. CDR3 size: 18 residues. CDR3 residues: CASRRSWVAGEINGELFF. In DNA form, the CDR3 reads TGTGCCAGCAGACGCAGTTGGGTAGCGGGGGAAATAAACGGGGAGCTGTTTTTT. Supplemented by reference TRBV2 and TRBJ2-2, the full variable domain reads EPEVTQTPSHQVTQMGQEVILRCVPISNHLYFYWYRQILGQKVEFLVSFYNNEISEKSEIFDDQFSVERPDGSNFTLKIRSTKLEDSAMYFCASRRSWVAGEINGELFFGEGSRLTVL.

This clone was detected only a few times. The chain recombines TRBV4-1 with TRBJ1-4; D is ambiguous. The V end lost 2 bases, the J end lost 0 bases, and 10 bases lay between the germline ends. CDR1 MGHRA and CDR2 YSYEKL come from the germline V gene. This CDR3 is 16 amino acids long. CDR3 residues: CASSQRGEATNEKLFF. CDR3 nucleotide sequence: TGCGCCAGCAGCCAACGGGGAGAGGCAACTAATGAAAAACTGTTTTTT.

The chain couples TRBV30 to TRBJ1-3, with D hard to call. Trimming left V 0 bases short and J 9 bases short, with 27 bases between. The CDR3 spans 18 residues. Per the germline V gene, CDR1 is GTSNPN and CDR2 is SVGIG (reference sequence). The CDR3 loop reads CAWSVLRDSLAAERTIYF. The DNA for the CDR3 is TGTGCCTGGAGTGTTTTGAGGGATTCTCTAGCCGCAGAACGCACCATATATTTT.

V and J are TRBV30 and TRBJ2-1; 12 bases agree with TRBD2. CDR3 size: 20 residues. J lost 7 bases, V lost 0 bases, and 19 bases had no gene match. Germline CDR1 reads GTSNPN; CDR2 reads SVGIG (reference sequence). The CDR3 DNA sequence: TGTGCCTGGAGTGTACAAGTTCGTCTAGCGGGGGGGCCTTACTTTAATGAGCAGTTCTTC. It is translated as CAWSVQVRLAGGPYFNEQFF.

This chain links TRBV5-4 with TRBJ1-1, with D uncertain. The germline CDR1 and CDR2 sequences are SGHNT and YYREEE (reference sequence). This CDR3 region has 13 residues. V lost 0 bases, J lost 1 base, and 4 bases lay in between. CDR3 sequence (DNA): TGTGCCAGCAGCTTGGCCCGGAACACTGAAGCTTTCTTT. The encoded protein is CASSLARNTEAFF.

CDR3 in DNA: TGTGCCAGCAGCCAGACGGCGCGGGGGGGCACAGATACGCAGTATTTT. Translating it yields CASSQTARGGTDTQYF. This chain connects TRBV7-6 to TRBJ2-3; 8 positions agree with TRBD2. V lost 5 bases to trimming and J lost 1 base; unmatched junction nucleotides: 8. The CDR3 loop spans 16 amino acids. From germline, CDR1 is SGHVS and CDR2 FNYEAQ.

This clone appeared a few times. CDR3 sequence (DNA): TGTGCCAGCAGTTTCGGTGGCAGGGGTCCAGATACGCAGTATTTT. Its protein is CASSFGGRGPDTQYF. The chain employs TRBV28 and TRBJ2-3, with D maybe TRBD1 (6 bases). V lost 3 bases and J 4 bases, leaving 14 bases between the germline ends. The germline V gene encodes CDR1 MDHEN and CDR2 SYDVKM. The CDR3 has 15 amino acids.